This T cell receptor (beta chain) is drawn from a study of blood T cell repertoires in COVID-19. Background on the study: Sources were T cells, B-cell-depleted T cells, or PBMCs; the material itself was cDNA or gDNA.

Ages ranged from about 18 to 90 years, with residence in about 23 US areas. Participants had their cohort set by participant-reported clinical history. In the study's own analysis: Cell counts per sample came from amplifying reference gene primers. Repertoires were generated with immunoSEQ multiplex PCR, while TCRdb's copy carries only in-frame clones and drops some. Clonal size and the V and J genes are those of that table, whereas D and trimming came from the DNA. Altogether 250,000 or so clones are present, about 87% being singletons, with the ten largest covering approximately 0.9%. The germline V gene has CDR1 MGHDK and CDR2 SYGVNS. CDR3 length: 18 amino acids. The V gene end was trimmed by 2 bases and the J gene end by 4 bases; junction bases not matched to a gene: 15.

The receptor's source is a man between 45 and 60 years old who had been exposed to COVID-19. The sequencing sample was made of PBMCs or T cells enriched from blood (not recorded which). This chain connects TRBV25-1 to TRBJ2-7, with TRBD1 matching 9 bases. The CDR3 DNA reads as TGTGCCAGCAGTGAAAACTACGGGACAGGGAGGGGTGGGTACGAGCAGTACTTC. Translated, it gives CASSENYGTGRGGYEQYF.